The 5 T cell receptor beta chains below all came from one sample that was sequenced in a study of shared clonotypes between healthy human individuals. TCRdb's table, derived via immunoSEQ multiplex PCR, lists solely in-frame clones and lacks some. The sample includes around 1.4 million clones, about 98.5% of them seen just once. Sequencing was performed on naive CD4+ T cells sorted from blood. The subset here: CD45RA+ positively selected. These receptors all come from a man aged 25 to 45 in good health.

V gene TRBV11-2 combines with J gene TRBJ1-1; 7 nucleotides align to TRBD1. The length of the CDR3 is 15 residues. J lost 5 bases, V lost 1 base, and 7 bases had no gene match. The germline V gene has CDR1 SGHAT and CDR2 FQNNGV. Written as DNA, the CDR3 is TGTGCCAGCAGCTTAGCCCTGACAGGGATAACTGAAGCTTTCTTT. Its protein is CASSLALTGITEAFF.

This clone occurred once. The chain recombines TRBV7-9 with TRBJ1-2; a weak D match, TRBD1 (5 bases). The CDR3 loop spans 14 amino acids. From germline, CDR1 is SEHNR and CDR2 FQNEAQ (reference sequence). V lost 2 bases to trimming and J lost 4 bases, with 11 bases between them. The CDR3 spells CASSLQRQTYGYTF. CDR3 nucleotides: TGTGCCAGCAGCTTACAACGACAGACCTATGGCTACACCTTC.

The rearrangement uses TRBV7-9 and TRBJ2-3; D assignment may be TRBD1 or TRBD2 (5 bases each). Trimming removed 3 bases from V and 7 bases from J, with 17 bases in between. This CDR3 is built from 15 residues. Looked up from germline, CDR1 is SEHNR and CDR2 is FQNEAQ (reference sequence). CDR3 nucleotide sequence: TGTGCCAGCAGCTTGACAGCCCGGGGCCCCAATACGCAGTATTTT. Translation: CASSLTARGPNTQYF.

The genes are TRBV6-6 and TRBJ1-4; no definite D call. The CDR3 covers 11 residues. V shed 4 bases and J shed 7 bases, with 4 bases lying between them. CDR1 MNHNY and CDR2 SVGAGI come from the germline V gene (reference sequence). The CDR3 is CASSLGEKLFF. CDR3 sequence (DNA): TGTGCCAGCAGTTTGGGTGAAAAACTGTTTTTT.

This clone is a singleton in its sample. This chain connects TRBV10-3 to TRBJ1-2; TRBD1 agrees at 11 bases. This CDR3 is 14 amino acids long. CDR1 is ENHRY, CDR2 SYGVKD, per germline. Trimming took 2 bases from V and 8 from J; bases not matched to a gene: 4. The CDR3 bases are TGTGCCATCAGTGAGACGGACAGGGGGCAAGGCTACACCTTC. It translates to CAISETDRGQGYTF.